This paragraph covers one TCR beta chain sequence. The data belong to a study of T cell clones after liver transplantation. The data were produced by immunoSEQ multiplex PCR, yet TCRdb's version contains in-frame clones alone and is incomplete. The sample shows about 120,000 clones, over 75% of them seen only once. The sequence was collected from a human patient who received a liver transplant. The T cells may come from the graft donor. Here the sequenced sample was CD4+ T cells from blood, taken 12 months after liver transplant.

CDR3 coding DNA: TGCGCCAGCAGCTTGGTGGTAGCGGGGAACTACGAGCAGTACTTC. It codes for CASSLVVAGNYEQYF. The J gene is TRBJ2-7, the V gene TRBV5-1; TRBD2 matches 8 bases. From germline, CDR1 is SGHRS and CDR2 YFSETQ. V lost 0 bases, J lost 3 bases, and 5 bases stayed unmatched. The length of the CDR3 is 15 residues.